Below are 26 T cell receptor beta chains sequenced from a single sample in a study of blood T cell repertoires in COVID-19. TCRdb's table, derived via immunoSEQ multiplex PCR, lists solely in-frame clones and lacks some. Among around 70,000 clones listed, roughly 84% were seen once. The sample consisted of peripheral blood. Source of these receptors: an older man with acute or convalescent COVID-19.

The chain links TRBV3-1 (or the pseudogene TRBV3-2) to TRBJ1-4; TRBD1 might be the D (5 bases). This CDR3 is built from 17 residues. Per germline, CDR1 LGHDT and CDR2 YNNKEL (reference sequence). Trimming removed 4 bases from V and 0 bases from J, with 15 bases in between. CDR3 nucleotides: TGTGCCAGCAGCCGGGGCCCAGGCACCCCAACTAATGAAAAACTGTTTTTT. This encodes CASSRGPGTPTNEKLFF.

The CDR3: CASSLGGRGTDTQYF. The DNA for the CDR3 is TGTGCCAGCAGTTTAGGCGGGAGAGGTACAGATACGCAGTATTTT. J is TRBJ2-3 and V is TRBV28; 7 bases are shared with TRBD2. With V trimmed by 2 bases and J by 3 bases, 5 bases remained unmatched. This CDR3 spans 15 amino acids. The germline V gene has CDR1 MDHEN and CDR2 SYDVKM.

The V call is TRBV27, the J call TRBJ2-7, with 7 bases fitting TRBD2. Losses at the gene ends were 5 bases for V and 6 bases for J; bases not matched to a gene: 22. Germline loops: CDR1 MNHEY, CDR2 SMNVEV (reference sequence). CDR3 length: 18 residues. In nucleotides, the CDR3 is TGTGCCAGCAGTCCCTCCAATTTAGCGGGTGCGAGAAGGGGCGAGCAGTACTTC. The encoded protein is CASSPSNLAGARRGEQYF.

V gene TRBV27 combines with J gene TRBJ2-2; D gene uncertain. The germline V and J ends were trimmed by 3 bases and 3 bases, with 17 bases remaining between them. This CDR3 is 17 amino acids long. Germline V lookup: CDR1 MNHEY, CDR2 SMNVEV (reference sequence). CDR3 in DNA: TGTGCCAGCAGTTTCGGAGCTGCATTTCGATACACCGGGGAGCTGTTTTTT. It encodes CASSFGAAFRYTGELFF.

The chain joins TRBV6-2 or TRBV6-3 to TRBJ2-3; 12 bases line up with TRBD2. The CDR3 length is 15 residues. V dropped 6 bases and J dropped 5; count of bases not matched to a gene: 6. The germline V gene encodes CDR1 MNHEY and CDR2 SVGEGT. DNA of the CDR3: TGTGCCAGCAGCGGACTAGCGGGGTTAGGAGATACGCAGTATTTT. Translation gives CASSGLAGLGDTQYF.

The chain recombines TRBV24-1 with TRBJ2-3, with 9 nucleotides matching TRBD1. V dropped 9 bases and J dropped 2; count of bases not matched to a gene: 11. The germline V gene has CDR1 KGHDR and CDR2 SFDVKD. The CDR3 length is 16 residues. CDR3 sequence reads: CATAPGQGGITDTQYF. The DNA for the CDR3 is TGTGCCACCGCACCGGGACAGGGAGGTATCACAGATACGCAGTATTTT.

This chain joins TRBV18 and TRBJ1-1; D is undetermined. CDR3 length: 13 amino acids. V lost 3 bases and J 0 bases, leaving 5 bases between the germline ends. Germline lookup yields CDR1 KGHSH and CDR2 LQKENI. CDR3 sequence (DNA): TGTGCCAGCTCACCTGAGTTGAACACTGAAGCTTTCTTT. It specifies CASSPELNTEAFF.

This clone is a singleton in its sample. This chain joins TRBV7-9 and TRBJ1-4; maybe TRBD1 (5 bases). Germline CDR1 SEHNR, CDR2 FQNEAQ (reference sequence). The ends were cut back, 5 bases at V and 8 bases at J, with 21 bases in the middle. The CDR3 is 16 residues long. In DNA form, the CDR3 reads TGTGCCAGCAGCCTCCAAGGGCGGCAGGGTGGCGAAAAACTGTTTTTT. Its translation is CASSLQGRQGGEKLFF.

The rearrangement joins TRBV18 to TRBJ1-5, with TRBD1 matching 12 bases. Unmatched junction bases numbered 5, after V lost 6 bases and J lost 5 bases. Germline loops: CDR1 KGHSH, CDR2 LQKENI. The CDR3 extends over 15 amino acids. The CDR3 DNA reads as TGTGCCAGCTCCTCCGGGACAGGGGGCGATCAGCCCCAGCATTTT. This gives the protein CASSSGTGGDQPQHF.

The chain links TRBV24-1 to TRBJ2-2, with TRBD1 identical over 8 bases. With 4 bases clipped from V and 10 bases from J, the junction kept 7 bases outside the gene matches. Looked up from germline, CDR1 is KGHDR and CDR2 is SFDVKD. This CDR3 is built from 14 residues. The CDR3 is CATSEPDRAKELFF. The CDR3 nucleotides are TGTGCCACCAGTGAACCGGACAGGGCCAAGGAGCTGTTTTTT.

The CDR3 coding sequence is TGTGCCAGCAGCTTAGGGCCCCAATCCTACGAGCAGTACTTC. Protein: CASSLGPQSYEQYF. This chain connects TRBV7-6 to TRBJ2-7; D is unclear. CDR3 length equals 14 residues. Trimming took off 1 base at V and 1 base at J, with 8 bases between the two ends. Germline CDR1 SGHVS, CDR2 FNYEAQ. Looking up the rest from reference TRBV7-6 and TRBJ2-7 gives the full variable domain: GAGVSQSPRYKVTKRGQDVALRCDPISGHVSLYWYRQALGQGPEFLTYFNYEAQQDKSGLPNDRFSAERPEGSISTLTIQRTEQRDSAMYRCASSLGPQSYEQYFGPGTRLTVT.

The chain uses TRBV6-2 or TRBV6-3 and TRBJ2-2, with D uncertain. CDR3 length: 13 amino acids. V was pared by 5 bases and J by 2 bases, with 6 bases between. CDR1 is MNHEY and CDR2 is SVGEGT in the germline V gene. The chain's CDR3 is CASSGRNTGELFF. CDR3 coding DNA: TGTGCCAGCAGTGGGCGAAACACCGGGGAGCTGTTTTTT.

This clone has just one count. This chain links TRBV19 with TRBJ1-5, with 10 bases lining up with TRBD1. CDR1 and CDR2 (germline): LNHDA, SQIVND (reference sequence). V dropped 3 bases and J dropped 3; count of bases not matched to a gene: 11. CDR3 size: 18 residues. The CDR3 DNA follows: TGTGCCAGTAGTATCCCCCGCGGACAGGGGGGTATCAATCAGCCCCAGCATTTT. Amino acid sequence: CASSIPRGQGGINQPQHF.

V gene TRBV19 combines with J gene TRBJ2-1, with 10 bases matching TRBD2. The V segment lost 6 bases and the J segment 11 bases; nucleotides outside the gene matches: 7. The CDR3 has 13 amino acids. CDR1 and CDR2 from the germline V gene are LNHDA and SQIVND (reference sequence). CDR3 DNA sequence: TGTGCCAGTAGCACCGGGACTAGCGTACAGCAGTTCTTC. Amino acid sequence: CASSTGTSVQQFF.

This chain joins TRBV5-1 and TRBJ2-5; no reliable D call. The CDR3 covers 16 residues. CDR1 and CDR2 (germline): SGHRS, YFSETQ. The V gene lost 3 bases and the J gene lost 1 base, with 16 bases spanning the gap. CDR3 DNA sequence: TGCGCCAGCAGCTCCGCCCCCCCGGGTCTCCAAGAGACCCAGTACTTC. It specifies CASSSAPPGLQETQYF.

CDR3 sequence (DNA): TGTGCCAGCAGCCCCGAGACCTACGAGCAGTACTTC. Its translation is CASSPETYEQYF. The chain carries TRBV12-3 or TRBV12-4 and TRBJ2-7; D call uncertain. CDR3 length: 12 amino acids. Deletions cut 6 bases from V and 2 bases from J, with 8 bases between.

This CDR3 reads CASSQGMYGDSDEAFF. CDR3 coding DNA: TGTGCCAGCAGCCAAGGAATGTACGGAGACTCCGATGAAGCTTTCTTT. The V call is TRBV3-1 (or the pseudogene TRBV3-2), the J call TRBJ1-1; D unresolved. The V gene's germline CDR1 is LGHDT and CDR2 YNNKEL (reference sequence). V was cut by 1 base and J by 7 bases, with 19 bases left in between. The CDR3 sequence is 16 residues long.

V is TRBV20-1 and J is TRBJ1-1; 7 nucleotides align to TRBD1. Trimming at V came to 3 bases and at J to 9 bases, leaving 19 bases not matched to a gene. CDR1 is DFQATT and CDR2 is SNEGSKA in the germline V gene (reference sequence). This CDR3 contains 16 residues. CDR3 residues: CSASVQGGGQEIQAFF. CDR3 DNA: TGCAGTGCTAGTGTACAGGGCGGCGGACAGGAAATCCAAGCTTTCTTT.

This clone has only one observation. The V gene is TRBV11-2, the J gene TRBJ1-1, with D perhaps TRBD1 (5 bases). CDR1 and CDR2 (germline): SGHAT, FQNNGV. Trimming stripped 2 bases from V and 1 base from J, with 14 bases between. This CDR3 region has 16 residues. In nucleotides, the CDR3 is TGTGCCAGCAGCTTAAATCTGGGGGGGTGGAACACTGAAGCTTTCTTT. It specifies CASSLNLGGWNTEAFF.

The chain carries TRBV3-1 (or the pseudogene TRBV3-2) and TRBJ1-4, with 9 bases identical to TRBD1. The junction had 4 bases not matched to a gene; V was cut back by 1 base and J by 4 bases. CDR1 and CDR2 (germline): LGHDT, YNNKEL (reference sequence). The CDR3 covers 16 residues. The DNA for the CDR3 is TGTGCCAGCAGCCAAGTTGGGGGACAGGGTAATGAAAAACTGTTTTTT. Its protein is CASSQVGGQGNEKLFF.

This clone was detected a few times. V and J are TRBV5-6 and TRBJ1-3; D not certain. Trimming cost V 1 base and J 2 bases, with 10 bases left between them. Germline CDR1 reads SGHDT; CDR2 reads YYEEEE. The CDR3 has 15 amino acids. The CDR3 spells CASSLLLGTGNTIYF. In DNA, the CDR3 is TGTGCCAGCAGCTTGTTGTTGGGCACTGGAAACACCATATATTTT.

In nucleotides, the CDR3 is TGTGCCAGCAGCCACGAGCCCTATGGCTACACCTTC. It encodes CASSHEPYGYTF. The chain has TRBV6-6 and TRBJ1-2; D gene ambiguous. Germline V lookup: CDR1 MNHNY, CDR2 SVGAGI (reference sequence). The CDR3 extends over 12 amino acids. The V end lost 6 bases, the J end lost 4 bases, and 9 bases lay between the germline ends.

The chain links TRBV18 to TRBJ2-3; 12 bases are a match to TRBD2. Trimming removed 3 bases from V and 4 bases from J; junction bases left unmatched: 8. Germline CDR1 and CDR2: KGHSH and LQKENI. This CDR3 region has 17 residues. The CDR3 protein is CASSPARTSGVPDTQYF. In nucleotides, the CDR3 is TGTGCCAGCTCACCGGCTAGGACTAGCGGGGTACCAGATACGCAGTATTTT.

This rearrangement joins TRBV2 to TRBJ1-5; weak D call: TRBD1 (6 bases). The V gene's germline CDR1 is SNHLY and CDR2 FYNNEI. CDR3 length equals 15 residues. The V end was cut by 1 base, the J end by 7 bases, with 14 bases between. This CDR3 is CASSEVNRVKQPQHF. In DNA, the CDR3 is TGTGCCAGCAGTGAAGTTAACAGGGTCAAGCAGCCCCAGCATTTT.

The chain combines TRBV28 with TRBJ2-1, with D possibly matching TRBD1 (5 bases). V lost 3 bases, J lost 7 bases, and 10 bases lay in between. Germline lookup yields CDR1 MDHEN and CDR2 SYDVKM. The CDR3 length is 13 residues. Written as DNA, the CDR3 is TGTGCCAGCAGTTTGAGTGGACATAATGAGCAGTTCTTC. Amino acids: CASSLSGHNEQFF.

The CDR3 protein is CASSLGQPDNEKLFF. In nucleotides, the CDR3 is TGCGCCAGCAGCTTGGGACAGCCGGATAATGAAAAACTGTTTTTT. V usage is TRBV5-1 and J usage is TRBJ1-4, with TRBD1 as a possible D gene (5 bases). Trimming pared 0 bases from V and 4 bases from J, leaving 10 bases between. Germline lookup yields CDR1 SGHRS and CDR2 YFSETQ. The CDR3 extends over 15 amino acids. The full variable domain, with the rest looked up from reference TRBV5-1 and TRBJ1-4, is KAGVTQTPRYLIKTRGQQVTLSCSPISGHRSVSWYQQTPGQGLQFLFEYFSETQRNKGNFPGRFSGRQFSNSRSEMNVSTLELGDSALYLCASSLGQPDNEKLFFGSGTQLSVL.